This T cell receptor beta chain was identified during a study of blood T cell repertoires in COVID-19. Assay used: immunoSEQ multiplex PCR; TCRdb lists only in-frame clones, some missing. Counted here are 380,000 or so clones, roughly 90% occurring once; the ten biggest clones make up about 7%. The CDR3 covers 13 residues. Trimming took 6 bases from V and 7 from J, leaving 13 bases between them. Germline CDR1 MNHNY, CDR2 SVGAGI (reference sequence). This TCR came from an older woman with COVID-19, enrolled during active disease. Sequencing was done on a sample of peripheral blood. This sequence joins TRBV6-6 and TRBJ2-1; TRBD2 might be the D (7 bases). Written as DNA, the CDR3 is TGTGCCAGCAGGAGGGGGGGCGAAAATGAGCAGTTCTTC. The encoded protein is CASRRGGENEQFF.